The next 5 T cell receptor beta chains were all read from a single sample in a study of blood T cell repertoires in COVID-19. Measured with immunoSEQ multiplex PCR; TCRdb has only the in-frame clones, and not every one. This sample has 95,000 to 150,000 clones, with roughly 74% found just once. The sample comprised peripheral blood. The receptor source for this set is a man aged 80 or over with COVID-19, enrolled during active disease.

The chain combines TRBV7-2 with TRBJ1-1, with TRBD1 identical over 7 bases. This CDR3 spans 13 amino acids. Germline lookup yields CDR1 SGHTA and CDR2 FQGNSA. The V and J ends lost 6 bases and 3 bases, in that order; junction bases with no gene match: 4. Written as DNA, the CDR3 is TGTGCCAGCAGACCCACAGGGGACACTGAAGCTTTCTTT. This translates into CASRPTGDTEAFF.

The CDR3 DNA follows: TGTGCCAGCAGCCGTGACAGGGGACAAGAGACCCAGTACTTC. Protein sequence: CASSRDRGQETQYF. V is TRBV7-2 and J is TRBJ2-5; 8 bases align to TRBD1. The V segment lost 5 bases and the J segment 2 bases; nucleotides outside the gene matches: 4. From germline, CDR1 is SGHTA and CDR2 FQGNSA. This CDR3 has 14 residues.

The chain combines TRBV7-3 with TRBJ2-1, with TRBD1 matching over 10 bases. With 5 bases clipped from V and 9 bases from J, the junction kept 13 bases outside the gene matches. The CDR3 spans 16 residues. Germline V lookup: CDR1 SGHTA, CDR2 FQGTGA. CDR3 in DNA: TGTGCCAGCAGCCCCCCGGGACAGGGGCCCCGGGCTGAGCAGTTCTTC. Its protein product is CASSPPGQGPRAEQFF.

This clone was found once. The chain carries TRBV2 and TRBJ2-1; a possible D gene is TRBD2 (6 bases). Per the germline V gene, CDR1 is SNHLY and CDR2 is FYNNEI. The V end was cut by 7 bases, the J end by 9 bases, with 22 bases between. The CDR3 consists of 15 residues. CDR3 in amino acids: CASTLELGLLSEQFF. CDR3 DNA: TGTGCCAGCACCCTTGAACTAGGACTACTCAGTGAGCAGTTCTTC.

The rearrangement uses TRBV7-9 and TRBJ2-2, with TRBD2 matching 12 bases. Unmatched junction bases numbered 9, after V lost 5 bases and J lost 5 bases. The CDR3 spans 17 residues. Germline CDR1 is SEHNR and CDR2 is FQNEAQ (reference sequence). The CDR3 here is CASSPLAGGARTGELFF. The CDR3 DNA follows: TGTGCCAGCAGCCCCCTAGCGGGAGGGGCTCGAACCGGGGAGCTGTTTTTT.